One and the same sample provided the 11 T cell receptor beta chains below, sequenced in a study of T cell responses to AZD1222 COVID-19 vaccine. TCRdb's copy holds only in-frame clones and misses some; the assay was immunoSEQ multiplex PCR. The table shows 95,000 to 100,000 clones, with approximately 84% occurring only once. Sample: peripheral blood, taken 28 days after the second AZD1222 dose. These receptors were collected from an adult who received the AZD1222 COVID-19 vaccine.

The chain uses TRBV19 and TRBJ1-6; 8 bases match TRBD1. The CDR3 extends over 21 amino acids. The germline V gene encodes CDR1 LNHDA and CDR2 SQIVND (reference sequence). V lost 2 bases and J lost 1; bases outside the gene matches: 16. This chain's CDR3 is CASSIRGPSGGDVSYNSPLHF. The CDR3 DNA reads TGTGCCAGTAGTATAAGAGGTCCCTCAGGGGGCGACGTGTCCTATAATTCACCCCTCCACTTT.

The rearrangement uses TRBV2 and TRBJ2-2; 10 bases are shared with TRBD1. This CDR3 contains 16 residues. With V trimmed by 7 bases and J by 4 bases, 9 bases remained unmatched. Germline CDR1 SNHLY, CDR2 FYNNEI. This CDR3 reads CASIPGTGASTGELFF. CDR3 nucleotides: TGTGCCAGCATTCCCGGGACAGGGGCTTCCACCGGGGAGCTGTTTTTT.

J is TRBJ1-3 and V is TRBV2; 8 positions agree with TRBD1. V was clipped by 3 bases and J by 5 bases; unmatched bases: 6. Per germline, CDR1 SNHLY and CDR2 FYNNEI. The CDR3 covers 15 residues. For the CDR3, the DNA is TGTGCCAGCAGTGAGTTCAGGGGGCTTAGAAACACCATATATTTT. It codes for CASSEFRGLRNTIYF.

The chain has TRBV6-6 and TRBJ2-3; D is ambiguous. Trimming shortened V by 0 bases and J by 6 bases, and 7 bases separated the two germline ends. This CDR3 is built from 13 residues. In germline, CDR1 is MNHNY, CDR2 SVGAGI (reference sequence). The chain's CDR3 is CASSYSFADTQYF. For the CDR3, the DNA is TGTGCCAGCAGTTACTCGTTTGCGGATACGCAGTATTTT.

J is TRBJ1-2 and V is TRBV27, with D unresolved. Germline lookup yields CDR1 MNHEY and CDR2 SMNVEV (reference sequence). The V and J ends lost 2 bases and 3 bases respectively, with 10 bases between them. The CDR3 sequence is 14 residues long. The DNA for the CDR3 is TGTGCCAGCAGTTTAGCACAGCCCGACTATGGCTACACCTTC. The encoded protein is CASSLAQPDYGYTF.

The rearrangement links TRBV29-1 to TRBJ1-1; D might be TRBD1 (5 bases). V was trimmed by 8 bases and J by 3 bases, leaving 16 bases between them. This CDR3 is 13 amino acids long. CDR1 SQVTM and CDR2 ANQGSEA come from the germline V gene. CDR3 nucleotides: TGCAGCACCGCAGAGCTAGGGGACACTGAAGCTTTCTTT. This sequence encodes CSTAELGDTEAFF.

In this sample, this clone turned up once. The chain employs TRBV7-9 and TRBJ1-1; perhaps TRBD1 as D (5 bases). This CDR3 is 14 amino acids long. V dropped 5 bases and J dropped 1 base, with 11 bases sitting between them. Germline V gene data show CDR1 as SEHNR and CDR2 as FQNEAQ (reference sequence). The CDR3 here is CASSEDTTNTEAFF. CDR3 nucleotide sequence: TGTGCCAGCAGCGAGGACACCACGAACACTGAAGCTTTCTTT.

The genes are TRBV4-3 and TRBJ2-7; 9 nucleotides match TRBD1. J lost 3 bases, V lost 0 bases, and 6 bases had no gene match. The germline V gene encodes CDR1 LGHNA and CDR2 YSLEER. There are 16 residues in the CDR3. CDR3 in amino acids: CASSQDPTGGIYEQYF. In nucleotides, the CDR3 is TGCGCCAGCAGCCAAGATCCGACAGGGGGTATCTACGAGCAGTACTTC.

This clone turned up a few times. This chain joins TRBV5-1 and TRBJ2-5; D may be TRBD1 (5 bases). Trimming removed 0 bases from V and 3 bases from J, with 12 bases in between. This CDR3 is 15 amino acids long. Germline V gives CDR1 SGHRS, CDR2 YFSETQ. CDR3 in DNA: TGCGCCAGCAGCTTGGTTTCCGTAGGGGAAGAGACCCAGTACTTC. Protein product: CASSLVSVGEETQYF. Full variable domain (remainder filled in from reference TRBV5-1 and TRBJ2-5): KAGVTQTPRYLIKTRGQQVTLSCSPISGHRSVSWYQQTPGQGLQFLFEYFSETQRNKGNFPGRFSGRQFSNSRSEMNVSTLELGDSALYLCASSLVSVGEETQYFGPGTRLLVL.

The chain is built from TRBV10-1 and TRBJ1-1; TRBD1 might be the D (5 bases). Germline-derived CDR1 and CDR2 are WNHNN and SYGVQD (reference sequence). CDR3 length: 14 residues. The ends were cut back, 0 bases at V and 5 bases at J, with 10 bases in the middle. CDR3 nucleotides: TGCGCCAGCAGTGAGTCCACGGAGGGGACTGAAGCTTTCTTT. Its translation: CASSESTEGTEAFF.

The chain carries TRBV9 and TRBJ2-1; possible D gene TRBD2, 6 bases. V gave up 0 bases and J gave up 4 bases, with 11 bases separating them. The CDR3 covers 15 residues. CDR1 SGDLS and CDR2 YYNGEE come from the germline V gene. DNA of the CDR3: TGTGCCAGCAGCGTAGAGCTAGCGCCATACAATGAGCAGTTCTTC. Amino acids: CASSVELAPYNEQFF.